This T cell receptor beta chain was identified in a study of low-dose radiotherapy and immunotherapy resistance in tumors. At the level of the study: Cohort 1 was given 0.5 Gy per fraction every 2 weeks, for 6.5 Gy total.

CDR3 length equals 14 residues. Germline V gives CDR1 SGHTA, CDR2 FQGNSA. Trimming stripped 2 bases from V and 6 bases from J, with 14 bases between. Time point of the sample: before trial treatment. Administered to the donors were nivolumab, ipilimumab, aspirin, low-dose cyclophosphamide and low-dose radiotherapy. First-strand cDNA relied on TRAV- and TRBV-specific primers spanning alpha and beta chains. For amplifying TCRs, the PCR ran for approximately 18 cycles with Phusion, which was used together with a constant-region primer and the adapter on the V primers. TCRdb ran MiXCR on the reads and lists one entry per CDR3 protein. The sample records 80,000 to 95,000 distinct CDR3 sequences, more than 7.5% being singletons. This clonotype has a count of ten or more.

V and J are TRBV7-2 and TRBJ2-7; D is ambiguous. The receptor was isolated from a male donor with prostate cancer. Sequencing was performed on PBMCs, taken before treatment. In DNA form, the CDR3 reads TGTGCCAGCAGCTTACGTCACCAGGTCGGCGAGCAGTACTTC. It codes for CASSLRHQVGEQYF.